These 32 T cell receptor beta chains were all obtained from the same sample, sequenced in a study of identifying expanded T cells in peripheral blood. Assay: immunoSEQ multiplex PCR; the TCRdb copy retains only in-frame clones and omits some. The data contain approximately 100,000 clones, around 88% of them singletons. What was sequenced was blood. The receptors were sampled from a person between 18 and 75 years old in good health.

This clone was picked up a small number of times. The CDR3 spells CASSGQTGGPETQYF. The CDR3 nucleotides are TGTGCCAGCAGTGGTCAGACAGGGGGCCCAGAGACCCAGTACTTC. The chain has TRBV6-1 and TRBJ2-5; 10 nucleotides agree with TRBD1. Germline V gives CDR1 MNHNS, CDR2 SASEGT. With V trimmed by 4 bases and J by 4 bases, 6 bases remained unmatched. This CDR3 has 15 amino acids.

The chain has TRBV10-2 and TRBJ2-1; TRBD2 aligns across 9 bases. The V and J ends lost 5 bases and 4 bases, in that order; junction bases with no gene match: 6. The CDR3 is made up of 15 amino acids. Per germline, CDR1 WSHSY and CDR2 SAAADI. The CDR3 loop reads CASSFRLAEYNEQFF. In DNA form, the CDR3 reads TGCGCCAGCAGTTTCAGACTAGCGGAATACAATGAGCAGTTCTTC.

The chain uses TRBV30 and TRBJ1-4, with 9 bases matching TRBD1. V was clipped by 5 bases and J by 11 bases; unmatched bases: 6. The CDR3 totals 12 residues. Per the germline V gene, CDR1 is GTSNPN and CDR2 is SVGIG (reference sequence). The CDR3 sequence: CAWGTGQAKLFF. CDR3 bases: TGTGCCTGGGGGACAGGGCAGGCGAAACTGTTTTTT.

The chain recombines TRBV5-1 with TRBJ1-2; 8 nucleotides line up with TRBD1. V was pared by 6 bases and J by 4 bases, with 8 bases of the junction left unmatched. Germline V gene lookup returns CDR1 SGHRS and CDR2 YFSETQ. The CDR3 consists of 14 residues. CDR3 protein: CASKGQGAVYGYTF. The DNA for the CDR3 is TGCGCCAGCAAGGGCCAGGGGGCAGTCTATGGCTACACCTTC.

The rearrangement joins TRBV27 to TRBJ2-5; 13 bases fit TRBD2. Germline CDR1 MNHEY, CDR2 SMNVEV (reference sequence). This CDR3 is 15 amino acids long. V was clipped by 3 bases and J by 2 bases; unmatched bases: 0. The DNA for the CDR3 is TGTGCCAGCAGTTTGGGACTAGCGGGACAAGAGACCCAGTACTTC. Translation: CASSLGLAGQETQYF.

As for this clone: The sample has other DNA sequences that encode this CDR3 too. The rearrangement links TRBV6-4 to TRBJ2-6; D uncertain. V was shortened by 3 bases and J by 0 bases, with 3 bases between the two germline ends. The CDR3 runs to 14 residues. CDR1 MRHNA and CDR2 SNTAGT come from the germline V gene. CDR3 bases: TGTGCCAGCAGTGAAGGCTCTGGGGCCAACGTCCTGACTTTC. Translation gives CASSEGSGANVLTF.

The chain links TRBV29-1 to TRBJ2-5, with D tentatively TRBD1 or TRBD2 (6 bases each). This CDR3 spans 14 amino acids. V was clipped by 7 bases and J by 1 base, with 16 bases between them. The V gene's germline CDR1 is SQVTM and CDR2 ANQGSEA. CDR3 sequence reads: CSAGGQASQETQYF. For the CDR3, the DNA is TGCAGCGCTGGGGGGCAGGCGAGCCAAGAGACCCAGTACTTC.

The CDR3 here is CASSDRKGLSPLHF. The CDR3 bases are TGTGCCAGCAGTGATCGAAAGGGGCTCTCACCCCTCCACTTT. This chain uses TRBV6-4 with TRBJ1-6; tentative D call: TRBD1 (5 bases). The CDR3 extends over 14 amino acids. Trimming removed 3 bases from V and 10 bases from J, with 13 bases in between. CDR1 is MRHNA, CDR2 SNTAGT, per germline.

This rearrangement joins TRBV18 to TRBJ2-7; D is possibly TRBD2 (6 bases). The CDR3 has 14 amino acids. Germline CDR1 and CDR2: KGHSH and LQKENI. Trimming shortened V by 3 bases and J by 0 bases, and 9 bases separated the two germline ends. The CDR3 DNA sequence: TGTGCCAGCTCACCCCCTAGCGACTCCTACGAGCAGTACTTC. Its protein product is CASSPPSDSYEQYF.

This clone showed up many times. The chain employs TRBV4-3 and TRBJ1-2, with D possibly TRBD1 on 6 matching bases. The CDR3 consists of 17 residues. Germline assignment: CDR1 LGHNA and CDR2 YSLEER. Trimming removed 3 bases at V and 6 bases at J, with 23 bases between. CDR3 in DNA: TGCGCCAGCAGCCAGGGTCTTTCGGCAGAGGGGGGTCATGGCTACACCTTC. This sequence encodes CASSQGLSAEGGHGYTF.

About this clone: A much larger clone differs from this one at a single base, so this may be a read error. The chain carries TRBV6-1 and TRBJ2-3; TRBD1 matches at 10 bases. This CDR3 has 14 amino acids. The trim removed 3 bases at V and 4 bases at J, leaving 1 base unmatched. Germline V gene sequence: CDR1 MNHNS, CDR2 SASEGT. The CDR3 nucleotides read TGTGCCAGCAGTGATGGACAGGGGGCAGATACGCAGTATTTT. The encoded protein is CASSDGQGADTQYF.

This chain uses TRBV18 with TRBJ1-1; D is unresolved. Looked up from germline, CDR1 is KGHSH and CDR2 is LQKENI. V gave up 4 bases and J gave up 3 bases, with 9 bases separating them. This CDR3 region has 13 residues. DNA for the CDR3: TGTGCCAGCTCACAAGCGCCAGACACTGAAGCTTTCTTT. Protein product: CASSQAPDTEAFF.

The chain uses TRBV6-6 and TRBJ2-7; D is tentatively TRBD1 or TRBD2 (5 bases each). The CDR3 is 14 residues long. CDR1 and CDR2 from the germline V gene are MNHNY and SVGAGI (reference sequence). Trimming left V 5 bases short and J 2 bases short, with 13 bases between. The CDR3 DNA sequence: TGTGCCAGCAGTCCCTTTGGGGGTACCTACGAGCAGTACTTC. Its translation: CASSPFGGTYEQYF.

The genes are TRBV11-2 and TRBJ2-7; a possible D gene is TRBD1 (6 bases). The V gene lost 2 bases and the J gene lost 3 bases, with 14 bases spanning the gap. The germline V gene encodes CDR1 SGHAT and CDR2 FQNNGV. This CDR3 has 15 amino acids. The CDR3 here is CASSLLGQGHYEQYF. The CDR3 DNA follows: TGTGCCAGCAGCTTATTGGGTCAGGGGCACTACGAGCAGTACTTC.

The chain couples TRBV10-1 to TRBJ1-6, with TRBD1 matching 7 bases. V gave up 6 bases and J gave up 5 bases; unmatched junction bases: 4. This CDR3 comprises 14 residues. Germline values: CDR1 WNHNN, CDR2 SYGVQD (reference sequence). The DNA for the CDR3 is TGCGCCAGCAGAGACGGGACAGATAATTCACCCCTCCACTTT. Protein sequence: CASRDGTDNSPLHF.

V usage is TRBV27 and J usage is TRBJ2-7; D is possibly TRBD1 (5 bases). The CDR3 has 13 residues. Between the trimmed V and J ends, which lost 6 bases and 3 bases, there was a span of 12 bases. Germline V gene data show CDR1 as MNHEY and CDR2 as SMNVEV (reference sequence). The CDR3 sequence: CASSLSRDYEQYF. In DNA, the CDR3 is TGTGCCAGCAGCTTAAGCAGGGACTACGAGCAGTACTTC.

The V gene is TRBV5-6, the J gene TRBJ1-1, with D perhaps matching TRBD1 (5 bases). Germline assignment: CDR1 SGHDT and CDR2 YYEEEE. The CDR3 loop spans 13 amino acids. V lost 6 bases and J lost 4, with 13 bases in between. The CDR3 reads CASTAWGVTEAFF. The CDR3 nucleotides read TGTGCCAGCACCGCGTGGGGGGTCACTGAAGCTTTCTTT.

The V call is TRBV30, the J call TRBJ2-1, with 8 bases that match TRBD2. The CDR3 sequence is 14 residues long. Germline-derived CDR1 and CDR2 are GTSNPN and SVGIG (reference sequence). Trimming cost V 4 bases and J 2 bases; bases outside gene matches: 4. CDR3 residues: CAWNRGGPYNEQFF. The DNA for the CDR3 is TGTGCCTGGAACCGCGGGGGGCCCTACAATGAGCAGTTCTTC.

The chain is built from TRBV7-2 and TRBJ2-5; 8 bases are shared with TRBD2. Germline assignment: CDR1 SGHTA and CDR2 FQGNSA. The junction had 2 bases not matched to a gene; V was cut back by 1 base and J by 7 bases. The CDR3 consists of 13 residues. The CDR3 loop reads CASSLGREGTQYF. As DNA, the CDR3 is TGTGCCAGCAGCTTAGGACGGGAGGGGACCCAGTACTTC.

This chain uses TRBV15 with TRBJ2-3, with D uncertain. CDR1 and CDR2 (germline): LNHNV, YYDKDF (reference sequence). The CDR3 is made up of 16 amino acids. The V end lost 0 bases, the J end lost 2 bases, and 12 bases lay between the germline ends. The CDR3 region is CATSRDRGDNTDTQYF. The CDR3 DNA reads TGTGCCACCAGCAGAGATCGAGGCGACAACACAGATACGCAGTATTTT.

This clone has a handful of counts. The chain combines TRBV6-4 with TRBJ2-1, with 9 positions matching TRBD2. Unmatched junction bases numbered 6, after V lost 2 bases and J lost 7 bases. There are 15 residues in the CDR3. CDR1 and CDR2 from the germline V gene are MRHNA and SNTAGT. In nucleotides, the CDR3 is TGTGCCAGCAGTGACACCTTAGCGGGAGCGAATGAGCAGTTCTTC. Its translation: CASSDTLAGANEQFF.

Here the CDR3 reads CASSAHRGRNSNYGYTF. Written as DNA, the CDR3 is TGTGCCAGCAGCGCCCACAGGGGACGGAATTCCAACTATGGCTACACCTTC. The chain employs TRBV9 and TRBJ1-2; 7 positions match TRBD1. This CDR3 spans 17 amino acids. Germline-derived CDR1 and CDR2 are SGDLS and YYNGEE. Trimming cost V 3 bases and J 2 bases; bases outside gene matches: 13.

V is TRBV5-1 and J is TRBJ2-1; TRBD2 matches 8 bases. The CDR3 spans 17 residues. Unmatched junction bases numbered 13, after V lost 0 bases and J lost 8 bases. Germline assignment: CDR1 SGHRS and CDR2 YFSETQ. The CDR3 DNA is TGCGCCAGCAGCTTGGGTAGGGGACTAGGAGGGAGCGATGAGCAGTTCTTC. This codes for CASSLGRGLGGSDEQFF.

The genes are TRBV6-6 and TRBJ2-7; 12 bases agree with TRBD1. The CDR3 is 14 amino acids. J gave up 5 bases and V 6 bases, and 5 bases lay outside the gene matches. Germline values: CDR1 MNHNY, CDR2 SVGAGI (reference sequence). CDR3 sequence: CASRMGQGAHEQYF. CDR3 coding DNA: TGTGCCAGCAGGATGGGACAGGGGGCCCACGAGCAGTACTTC.

The CDR3 coding sequence is TGTGCCAGCAGCCCGACTAGCGGGAGCGCAGATACGCAGTATTTT. Its translation: CASSPTSGSADTQYF. The chain combines TRBV7-3 with TRBJ2-3; 12 positions match TRBD2. V shed 5 bases, J shed 4 bases, and the junction held 4 bases outside the gene matches. This CDR3 region has 15 residues. In germline, CDR1 is SGHTA, CDR2 FQGTGA.

This chain's CDR3 is CASSLGAGNYGYTF. The CDR3 DNA follows: TGTGCCAGCAGCTTAGGAGCCGGGAACTATGGCTACACCTTC. The chain uses TRBV11-2 and TRBJ1-2; no firm D call. Germline V gives CDR1 SGHAT, CDR2 FQNNGV. V was shortened by 1 base and J by 2 bases, with 8 bases between the two germline ends. The length of the CDR3 is 14 residues.

The chain recombines TRBV19 with TRBJ2-1, with a tentative D call TRBD2 (5 bases). CDR1 is LNHDA and CDR2 is SQIVND in the germline V gene (reference sequence). The ends were cut back, 3 bases at V and 5 bases at J, with 17 bases in the middle. The length of the CDR3 is 16 residues. Written as DNA, the CDR3 is TGTGCCAGTAGTATTGAGGTGGCTAGCTCACACAATGAGCAGTTCTTC. Its translation: CASSIEVASSHNEQFF.

Notes on this clone: In the same sample, other DNA sequences code for this CDR3. The chain recombines TRBV5-1 with TRBJ2-5; D not certain. Germline-derived CDR1 and CDR2 are SGHRS and YFSETQ. This CDR3 has 13 residues. V dropped 2 bases and J dropped 1 base, with 6 bases sitting between them. In DNA, the CDR3 is TGCGCCAGCAGCTTCCCTAGCCAAGAGACCCAGTACTTC. Its protein is CASSFPSQETQYF.

The rearrangement uses TRBV6-1 and TRBJ1-2; TRBD1 is a possible D gene (5 bases). Germline CDR1 is MNHNS and CDR2 is SASEGT. CDR3 length: 11 amino acids. V was shortened by 2 bases and J by 8 bases, with 6 bases between the two germline ends. CDR3 bases: TGTGCCAGCAGTGAAAGGGACGGCTACACCTTC. As protein: CASSERDGYTF.

The chain carries TRBV30 and TRBJ2-7; TRBD1 matches 10 bases. Per germline, CDR1 GTSNPN and CDR2 SVGIG (reference sequence). The CDR3 consists of 13 residues. With V trimmed by 6 bases and J by 5 bases, 7 bases remained unmatched. CDR3 sequence reads: CACPGQGTHEQYF. The CDR3 DNA reads as TGTGCCTGCCCGGGACAGGGGACCCACGAGCAGTACTTC. Drawing the rest from reference TRBV30 and TRBJ2-7, the complete variable domain is SQTIHQWPATLVQPVGSPLSLECTVEGTSNPNLYWYRQAAGRGLQLLFYSVGIGQISSEVPQNLSASRPQDRQFILSSKKLLLSDSGFYLCACPGQGTHEQYFGPGTRLTVT.

This sequence joins TRBV7-2 and TRBJ1-2; no firm D call. The CDR3 has 16 amino acids. The ends were cut back, 3 bases at V and 5 bases at J, with 19 bases in the middle. From germline, CDR1 is SGHTA and CDR2 FQGNSA. CDR3 nucleotides: TGTGCCAGCAGCTTGAGGGCAACCTTGAACCTTTATGGCTACACCTTC. It is translated as CASSLRATLNLYGYTF.

The chain has TRBV6-6 and TRBJ2-7; 10 bases are a match to TRBD1. Trimming took 6 bases from V and 2 from J; bases not matched to a gene: 4. This CDR3 has 14 residues. Germline values: CDR1 MNHNY, CDR2 SVGAGI (reference sequence). For the CDR3, the DNA is TGTGCCAGCAGGGGGGGACAGGGGCCCTACGAGCAGTACTTC. Translation: CASRGGQGPYEQYF.